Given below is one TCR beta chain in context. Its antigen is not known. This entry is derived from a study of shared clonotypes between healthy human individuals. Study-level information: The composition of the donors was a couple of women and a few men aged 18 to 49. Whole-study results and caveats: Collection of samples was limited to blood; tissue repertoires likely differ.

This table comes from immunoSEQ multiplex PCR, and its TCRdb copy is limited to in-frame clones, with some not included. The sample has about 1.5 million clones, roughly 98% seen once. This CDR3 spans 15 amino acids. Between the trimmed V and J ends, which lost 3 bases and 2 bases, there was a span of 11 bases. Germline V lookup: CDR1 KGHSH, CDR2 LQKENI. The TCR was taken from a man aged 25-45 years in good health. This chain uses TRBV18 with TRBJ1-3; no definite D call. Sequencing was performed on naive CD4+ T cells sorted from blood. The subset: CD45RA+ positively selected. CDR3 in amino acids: CASSPQPGTGNTIYF. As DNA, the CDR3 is TGTGCCAGCTCACCCCAGCCGGGAACTGGAAACACCATATATTTT.